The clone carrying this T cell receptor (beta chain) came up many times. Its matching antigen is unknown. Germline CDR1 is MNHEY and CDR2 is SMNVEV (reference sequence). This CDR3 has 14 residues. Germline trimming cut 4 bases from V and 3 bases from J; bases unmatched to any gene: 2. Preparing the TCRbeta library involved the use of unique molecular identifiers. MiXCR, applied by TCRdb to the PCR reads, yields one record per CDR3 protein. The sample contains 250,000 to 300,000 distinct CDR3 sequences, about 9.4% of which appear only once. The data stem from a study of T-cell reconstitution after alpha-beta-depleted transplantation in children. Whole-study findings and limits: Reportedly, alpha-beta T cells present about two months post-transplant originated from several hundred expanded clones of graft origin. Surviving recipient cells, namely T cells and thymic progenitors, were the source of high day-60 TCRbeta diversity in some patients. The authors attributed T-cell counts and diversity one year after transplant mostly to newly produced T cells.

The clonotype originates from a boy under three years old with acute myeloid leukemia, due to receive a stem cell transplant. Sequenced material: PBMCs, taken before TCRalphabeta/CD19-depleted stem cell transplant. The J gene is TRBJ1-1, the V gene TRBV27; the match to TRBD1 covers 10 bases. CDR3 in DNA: TGTGCCAGCAGTTACGACAGGGGGCACACTGAAGCTTTCTTT. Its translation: CASSYDRGHTEAFF.